A single sample is the source of the 10 T cell receptor beta chains below, sequenced in a study of blood T cell repertoires in COVID-19. Assay used: immunoSEQ multiplex PCR; TCRdb lists only in-frame clones, some missing. Counted here are 380,000 or so clones, 81% occurring once; the ten biggest clones make up about 1%. Material for sequencing was peripheral blood. The receptor source for this set is a human donor with acute or convalescent COVID-19. The donor label of this sample is uncertain.

This sequence joins TRBV2 and TRBJ1-5, with no clear D. CDR1 and CDR2 from the germline V gene are SNHLY and FYNNEI. The length of the CDR3 is 15 residues. Deletions cut 1 base from V and 0 bases from J, with 7 bases between. The CDR3 loop reads CASSEVYSSNQPQHF. CDR3 bases: TGTGCCAGCAGTGAAGTATACAGTAGCAATCAGCCCCAGCATTTT.

The chain recombines TRBV19 with TRBJ2-2; TRBD2 matches at 14 bases. The CDR3 is 17 residues long. J lost 8 bases, V lost 4 bases, and 9 bases had no gene match. The germline CDR1 and CDR2 sequences are LNHDA and SQIVND (reference sequence). CDR3 amino acids: CASSTSGLAGVRGELFF. In nucleotides, the CDR3 is TGTGCCAGTAGTACCTCGGGACTAGCGGGGGTCAGAGGGGAGCTGTTTTTT.

V gene TRBV18 combines with J gene TRBJ2-5, with 7 nucleotides matching TRBD1. J gave up 2 bases and V 3 bases, and 9 bases lay outside the gene matches. The V gene's germline CDR1 is KGHSH and CDR2 LQKENI. This CDR3 region has 16 residues. Here the CDR3 reads CASSPLPGQQQETQYF. In nucleotides, the CDR3 is TGTGCCAGCTCACCTTTGCCGGGACAGCAACAAGAGACCCAGTACTTC. The full variable domain, rest sourced from reference TRBV18 and TRBJ2-5, is NAGVMQNPRHLVRRRGQEARLRCSPMKGHSHVYWYRQLPEEGLKFMVYLQKENIIDESGMPKERFSAEFPKEGPSILRIQQVVRGDSAAYFCASSPLPGQQQETQYFGPGTRLLVL.

Only a few counts were recorded for this clone. CDR3 region: CASSLVSTGKNQPQHF. CDR3 in DNA: TGTGCCAGCAGCTTAGTAAGTACAGGGAAGAATCAGCCCCAGCATTTT. This chain joins TRBV7-8 and TRBJ1-5, with D maybe TRBD1 (6 bases). With 1 base removed from V and 4 bases from J, the gap between germline ends came to 14 bases. Germline CDR1 reads SGHVS; CDR2 reads FQNEAQ. This CDR3 has 16 residues.

V is TRBV11-2 and J is TRBJ2-2, with D perhaps TRBD1 (5 bases). Deletions cut 8 bases from V and 3 bases from J, with 10 bases between. Germline V gene data show CDR1 as SGHAT and CDR2 as FQNNGV. There are 13 residues in the CDR3. The CDR3 DNA is TGTGCCAGCTGCCGACAGCACACCGGGGAGCTGTTTTTT. This sequence encodes CASCRQHTGELFF.

The table lists this clone with a few counts. Different DNA sequences within this sample yield the same CDR3. The V and J genes are TRBV18 and TRBJ1-4; 11 bases align to TRBD1. V dropped 6 bases and J dropped 8; count of bases not matched to a gene: 8. CDR3 length equals 15 residues. Germline V gives CDR1 KGHSH, CDR2 LQKENI. Written as DNA, the CDR3 is TGTGCCAGCTCGCCCCGGGGACAGGGGGGAGAAAAACTGTTTTTT. Translated: CASSPRGQGGEKLFF. The whole variable domain, filled in from reference TRBV18 and TRBJ1-4, reads NAGVMQNPRHLVRRRGQEARLRCSPMKGHSHVYWYRQLPEEGLKFMVYLQKENIIDESGMPKERFSAEFPKEGPSILRIQQVVRGDSAAYFCASSPRGQGGEKLFFGSGTQLSVL.

This chain links TRBV20-1 with TRBJ1-1; no firm D call. The CDR3 sequence is 14 residues long. V lost 3 bases to trimming and J lost 3 bases, with 14 bases between them. CDR1 is DFQATT and CDR2 is SNEGSKA in the germline V gene (reference sequence). CDR3 sequence reads: CSASRPAGDTEAFF. In DNA form, the CDR3 reads TGCAGTGCTAGTAGGCCGGCCGGGGACACTGAAGCTTTCTTT.

V gene TRBV2 combines with J gene TRBJ2-5, with D maybe TRBD2 (5 bases). The CDR3 is 13 residues long. Germline loops: CDR1 SNHLY, CDR2 FYNNEI. Between the trimmed V and J ends, which lost 8 bases and 2 bases, there was a span of 12 bases. Written as DNA, the CDR3 is TGTGCCAGCCTGCCCTCGGGACAAGAGACCCAGTACTTC. Its translation: CASLPSGQETQYF.

To note about this clone: This CDR3 is also generated by other DNA sequences in the sample. V gene TRBV6-5 combines with J gene TRBJ1-1, with D perhaps TRBD1 (5 bases). CDR3 size: 13 residues. CDR1 is MNHEY, CDR2 SVGAGI, per germline. Trimming pared 3 bases from V and 4 bases from J, leaving 9 bases between. CDR3 amino acids: CASSYPGGTEAFF. CDR3 DNA: TGTGCCAGCAGTTATCCGGGGGGCACTGAAGCTTTCTTT.

The genes are TRBV28 and TRBJ1-3; TRBD1 matches at 10 bases. Germline V CDR1 and CDR2: MDHEN, SYDVKM. This CDR3 region has 16 residues. With V trimmed by 5 bases and J by 7 bases, 11 bases remained unmatched. DNA for the CDR3: TGTGCCAGCAGTCCCGCCGGGACAGGGGTGTGGAACACCATATATTTT. This codes for CASSPAGTGVWNTIYF.